This T cell receptor beta chain originates from a study of blood T cell repertoires in COVID-19. On the study more broadly: Sites in the United States, Italy and Spain provided acute and convalescent COVID-19 samples. The analysed material was cDNA or gDNA that came from T cells, B-cell-depleted T cells, or PBMCs.

CDR1 and CDR2 from the germline V gene are MNHEY and SVGAGI. V was pared by 6 bases and J by 6 bases, with 16 bases between. The CDR3 runs to 14 residues. Clones were sequenced by immunoSEQ multiplex PCR, and TCRdb holds only the in-frame ones, with some missing. The profile shows tens of thousands of clones, just under 80% of them singletons. Sequencing used peripheral blood. This TCR derives from a human donor with active or convalescent COVID-19. The donor label of this sample is uncertain. This chain uses TRBV6-5 with TRBJ2-3, with D unclear. The CDR3 coding sequence is TGTGCCAGCAGACTGGCCTCGCCCAGGGATACGCAGTATTTT. Its protein product is CASRLASPRDTQYF.